The 7 T cell receptor beta chains in this list originate from one sample, sequenced in a study of patients and donors after allogeneic stem cell transplantation. TCRdb recomputed calls from the RT-PCR reads with MiXCR, one row per CDR3 protein. Found here are about 400,000 distinct CDR3 sequences, 16% of them singletons; the top ten hold roughly 7%. The sequenced material came from blood, either unsorted or a sorted T cell fraction (not recorded which). The receptors stem from a human donor who was either an allogeneic HSCT recipient or a stem cell or donor lymphocyte infusion donor (not recorded which). It is not recorded whose cells these are; they may come from a transplant donor.

This sequence joins TRBV2 and TRBJ2-7, with a possible D match to TRBD1 (6 bases). There are 12 residues in the CDR3. Deletions cut 5 bases from V and 5 bases from J, with 10 bases between. Germline values: CDR1 SNHLY, CDR2 FYNNEI. The CDR3 sequence is CASSRTVNEQYF. CDR3 nucleotide sequence: TGTGCCAGCAGTCGGACAGTGAACGAGCAGTACTTC.

A few counts support this clonotype. Sequence at one end of the junction differs from germline and may be a read error. The chain uses TRBV24-1 and TRBJ1-2; the match to TRBD1 covers 8 bases. The CDR3 runs 13 residues. Germline V gene sequence: CDR1 KGHDR, CDR2 SFDVKD. The CDR3 loop is CATRDRGGDGYTF. The CDR3 bases are TGTGCCACCCGTGACAGGGGCGGGGATGGCTACACCTTC.

The rearrangement links TRBV20-1 to TRBJ2-5; D gene ambiguous. Per germline, CDR1 DFQATT and CDR2 SNEGSKA (reference sequence). V lost 6 bases to trimming and J lost 5 bases, with 10 bases between them. CDR3 length equals 11 residues. CDR3 coding DNA: TGCAGTGCCCGGCCGGTGGAGACCCAGTACTTC. Translating it yields CSARPVETQYF.

As DNA, the CDR3 is TGCGCCAGCAGCCAAGGGCTAGGAGCTTTCTTT. As protein: CASSQGLGAFF. This chain uses TRBV4-1 with TRBJ1-1; no reliable D call. Germline CDR1 reads MGHRA; CDR2 reads YSYEKL. The V and J ends lost 1 base and 10 bases respectively, with 7 bases between them. The CDR3 totals 11 residues.

This clonotype was detected ten times or more. The chain carries TRBV2 and TRBJ2-7, with D perhaps matching TRBD2 (7 bases). Trimming took 5 bases from V and 2 from J, leaving 16 bases between them. CDR3 length equals 15 residues. Germline CDR1 SNHLY, CDR2 FYNNEI. The CDR3 is CASSPWGGHAYEQYF. As DNA, the CDR3 is TGTGCCAGCAGTCCCTGGGGGGGCCATGCCTACGAGCAGTACTTC. The complete variable domain, with remaining parts taken from reference TRBV2 and TRBJ2-7, reads EPEVTQTPSHQVTQMGQEVILRCVPISNHLYFYWYRQILGQKVEFLVSFYNNEISEKSEIFDDQFSVERPDGSNFTLKIRSTKLEDSAMYFCASSPWGGHAYEQYFGPGTRLTVT.

At least ten counts were recorded for this clonotype. The chain links TRBV11-2 to TRBJ2-1; 11 nucleotides line up with TRBD2. The CDR3 covers 19 residues. From germline, CDR1 is SGHAT and CDR2 FQNNGV. V was clipped by 5 bases and J by 0 bases; unmatched bases: 12. CDR3: CASSQLGTSGRSSYNEQFF. In nucleotides, the CDR3 is TGTGCCAGCAGCCAACTCGGGACTAGCGGAAGAAGCTCCTACAATGAGCAGTTCTTC.

This clonotype was seen only a few times. The rearrangement uses TRBV4-1 and TRBJ1-4; 7 bases fit TRBD1. Germline V gene lookup returns CDR1 MGHRA and CDR2 YSYEKL. The CDR3 covers 17 residues. The J segment lost 0 bases and the V segment lost 3 bases, leaving 7 bases of the junction unmatched. Written as DNA, the CDR3 is TGCGCCAGCAGCCATGGGGACAGCTTCTCAACTAATGAAAAACTGTTTTTT. It translates to CASSHGDSFSTNEKLFF.